This TCR beta chain stems from a study of STAT5B mutations in CD4+ large granular lymphocyte leukemia (dated by TCRdb to about 2022). Regarding the complete study: Among the healthy controls, the CDR3 'QG' motif was associated with a particular HLA allele. TCRbeta repertoires of CD4+ T-cell large granular lymphocyte leukemia patients were compared with those of healthy blood donors. Flow cytometry on FACSCanto II or FACSVerse showed that the purified fractions were more than 95% pure among lymphocytes.

About this clone itself: The specificity of this receptor is unknown. Base qualities are not at hand, and no much larger clone is one base apart.

TCRbeta rearrangements were sequenced from genomic DNA using the immunoSEQ assay at survey resolution. As for the original processing: A lowest detectable productive clonotype frequency of 2.59 x 10-5 was observed in the TCR sequencing data. Only productive TCRbeta rearrangements, defined as complete and in-frame sequences, were included in the analyses. Clonality for each sample was calculated as Simpson clonality in the immunoSEQ Analyzer version 3.0. Clones were binned by frequency as very rare, small, medium, large (1-20%) or hyperexpanded (>20%). OLGA 1.2.3 estimated generation probabilities, VDJtools produced V-gene circos plots, VDJdb was queried for specificities, and GLIPH identified CDR3 motifs. Sourced from immuneACCESS, this table was stored by TCRdb with only in-frame sequences that have V and J called. A share of the clones is absent; for the studies checked, an unresolved V gene accounts for under half, and the remainder has no known explanation. The DNA gave D and trimming, while V, J and clone size come from that table. The sample includes 23,000 or so clones, with around three quarters observed a single time. The top ten clones comprise 0.4% to 0.45% of the sample.

The healthy controls were 37 blood donors, and the buffy coats of these donors were supplied by the Finnish Red Cross blood service. All TCR-sequenced material derived from peripheral blood: patient blood samples and healthy donor buffy coats. Ficoll-Hypaque gradient centrifugation was used to isolate peripheral blood mononuclear cells. CD4+ cells were purified magnetically from the buffy coats of healthy controls. Genomic DNA was extracted using the Gentra Puregene Cell and Tissue kit, and a Qubit 2.0 fluorometer was used to quantify it. What the work shows at the level of the full study, not this receptor alone: The data were not HLA-matched, and the relatively small sample size could explain the higher clonality seen in CD4+ compared with CD8+ T-LGLL. Each patient's main leukemic clonotypes were private, but approximately 23% of these clonotypes showed up at low frequency in the non-leukemic repertoires of other patients. CD4-sorted patient repertoires appeared more clonal than healthy CD4+ repertoires, and this difference persisted after removing the putative leukemic clones. Enrichment of TRBV06-family usage was observed among the top patient clones (8/27) relative to healthy controls (2/35).

V loses 7 bases at its end and J loses 6 bases; junction bases beyond the gene matches: 5. From a lookup of the germline V gene, CDR1 and CDR2 are SQVTM and ANQGSEA. Including cysteine and phenylalanine, the CDR3 has 14 amino acids. Here the CDR3 DNA is all that survives: 42 bases in frame from base 1. This chain joins TRBV29-1 to TRBJ2-1; 14 bases in the junction line up with TRBD2. This clonotype originated in a human donor in good health. Sequencing was performed on CD4+ T cells from blood buffy coats. The DNA sequence follows: TGCAGCGCTACCGGGACTAGCGGGGGCAATGAGCAGTTCTTC. Translated, it gives CSATGTSGGNEQFF.